This T cell receptor beta chain was recovered during a study of blood T cells in healthy people across ages. Regarding the study as a whole: From one million sequenced T cells, diversity estimates were lower bounds.

The V segment lost 5 bases and the J segment 13 bases; nucleotides outside the gene matches: 18. The CDR3 runs 16 residues. CDR1 and CDR2 (germline): MNHEY, SVGEGT. This clonotype was recorded many times. Antigen: not known. The authors ran a second PCR of about 7 to 12 cycles using a sample-barcoded 5' primer and a J-beta primer mix. TCRdb re-analysed the 5' RACE reads in MiXCR, keeping a single row per CDR3 protein. The sample yields around 900,000 distinct CDR3 sequences, just over 50% seen once. The source is a woman aged 55-70 years in good health. The chain links TRBV6-2 or TRBV6-3 to TRBJ2-4; TRBD2 agrees at 9 bases. Sequenced input: blood. The CDR3 loop reads CASSTPHSGSTIRQYF. The CDR3, as DNA: TGTGCCAGCAGTACACCTCATAGCGGGAGCACTATTAGGCAGTACTTC.